This is a list of T cell receptor beta chains from one sample in a study of shared clonotypes between healthy human individuals. The method was immunoSEQ multiplex PCR; TCRdb's version includes in-frame clones alone and lacks a portion of them. The table lists about 680,000 clones, around four fifths of them singletons, with around 1.8% in the top ten. The sequenced material came from memory CD4+ T cells sorted from blood. These receptors were collected from a young woman in good health. The CDR3 runs from the conserved cysteine through the conserved F or W. Fields, in order: J gene, clone size, V gene, D gene, CDR3 DNA, CDR3 protein. D genes are given only for firm matches. Expanded clones get a size class; other rows say once, few or many, or leave the size out.

j_call: TRBJ2-5
clone_size: -
v_call: TRBV28
d_call: -
cdr3_nt: TGTGCCAGCAGTTTAACGGGAGTGAAAAAGACCCAGTACTTC
cdr3_aa: CASSLTGVKKTQYF

j_call: TRBJ2-6
clone_size: -
v_call: TRBV19
d_call: TRBD1
cdr3_nt: TGTGCCAGTATGAGGGACAGGGTTGGAGGGGCCAACGTCCTGACTTTC
cdr3_aa: CASMRDRVGGANVLTF

j_call: TRBJ2-5
clone_size: -
v_call: TRBV7-8
d_call: -
cdr3_nt: TGTGCCAGCACCCGGGCAGGGCGAGGGCAAGAGACCCAGTACTTC
cdr3_aa: CASTRAGRGQETQYF

j_call: TRBJ1-5
clone_size: -
v_call: TRBV9
d_call: TRBD1
cdr3_nt: TGTGCCAGCAGCGACAGGGGGCAGCCCCAGCATTTT
cdr3_aa: CASSDRGQPQHF

j_call: TRBJ2-7
clone_size: few
v_call: TRBV7-2
d_call: TRBD2
cdr3_nt: TGTGCCAGCAGCTTAGAGCTAGCGGGAGGTACCTACGAGCAGTACTTC
cdr3_aa: CASSLELAGGTYEQYF

j_call: TRBJ1-3
clone_size: -
v_call: TRBV28
d_call: -
cdr3_nt: TGTGCCAGCAGTACGGGACGAGGAGGAAACACCATATATTTT
cdr3_aa: CASSTGRGGNTIYF

j_call: TRBJ2-3
clone_size: -
v_call: TRBV29-1
d_call: -
cdr3_nt: TGCAGCGTTTGGGACACCTCGTTATTCACAGATACGCAGTATTTT
cdr3_aa: CSVWDTSLFTDTQYF

j_call: TRBJ2-7
clone_size: -
v_call: TRBV11-3
d_call: TRBD2
cdr3_nt: TGTGCCAGCAGCCCAGGGACTAGCTTGGACGAGCAGTACTTC
cdr3_aa: CASSPGTSLDEQYF

j_call: TRBJ2-1
clone_size: -
v_call: TRBV7-9
d_call: TRBD2
cdr3_nt: TGTGCCAGCAGCTCCATAGCGGGAGGTGGCAATGAGCAGTTCTTC
cdr3_aa: CASSSIAGGGNEQFF

j_call: TRBJ1-2
clone_size: medium-sized
v_call: TRBV19
d_call: TRBD1
cdr3_nt: TGTGCCAGTAGTGTCGGACAGGACTATGGCTACACCTTC
cdr3_aa: CASSVGQDYGYTF

j_call: TRBJ2-3
clone_size: -
v_call: TRBV5-6
d_call: -
cdr3_nt: TGTGCCAGCAGCTTGGGTCCTCTAGCAGATACGCAGTATTTT
cdr3_aa: CASSLGPLADTQYF

j_call: TRBJ1-4
clone_size: -
v_call: TRBV15
d_call: -
cdr3_nt: TGTGCCACCAGCAACTCCACAAACTTGACTGAAAAACTGTTTTTT
cdr3_aa: CATSNSTNLTEKLFF

j_call: TRBJ1-5
clone_size: many
v_call: TRBV21-1
d_call: -
cdr3_nt: TGTGCCAGCAGCAAAACAGTTCAGCCCCAGCATTTT
cdr3_aa: CASSKTVQPQHF

j_call: TRBJ2-5
clone_size: -
v_call: TRBV28
d_call: -
cdr3_nt: TGTGCCAGCAATGGGGGGCTAGCGGCCCGTGAGACCCAGTACTTC
cdr3_aa: CASNGGLAARETQYF

j_call: TRBJ2-1
clone_size: -
v_call: TRBV29-1
d_call: TRBD1
cdr3_nt: TGCAGCGTTGAATCGGGACAGGGGGTCAATGAGCAGTTCTTC
cdr3_aa: CSVESGQGVNEQFF

j_call: TRBJ2-5
clone_size: -
v_call: TRBV28
d_call: -
cdr3_nt: TGTGCCAGTAATCAGGGATTGGAGACCCAGTACTTC
cdr3_aa: CASNQGLETQYF

j_call: TRBJ2-2
clone_size: -
v_call: TRBV5-1
d_call: TRBD2
cdr3_nt: TGCGCCAGCAGCCCAACCTCCGGGACTAGCGGGAGGCTTCCCGGGGAGCTGTTTTTT
cdr3_aa: CASSPTSGTSGRLPGELFF

j_call: TRBJ2-1
clone_size: -
v_call: TRBV5-6
d_call: -
cdr3_nt: TGTGCCAGCAGCTTGGAGTTATTACGGTTTAATGAGCAGTTCTTC
cdr3_aa: CASSLELLRFNEQFF

j_call: TRBJ2-2
clone_size: -
v_call: TRBV2
d_call: -
cdr3_nt: TGTGCCAGCAGTCCAAGGTCGAACACCGGGGAGCTGTTTTTT
cdr3_aa: CASSPRSNTGELFF

j_call: TRBJ1-1
clone_size: -
v_call: TRBV11-2
d_call: -
cdr3_nt: TGTGCCAGCAGCTTAGTAGCGAGACCTGAAGCTTTCTTT
cdr3_aa: CASSLVARPEAFF

j_call: TRBJ2-3
clone_size: -
v_call: TRBV7-9
d_call: TRBD1
cdr3_nt: TGTGCCAGCAGTTTGAGGACAGGGGGCACAGATACGCAGTATTTT
cdr3_aa: CASSLRTGGTDTQYF

j_call: TRBJ1-4
clone_size: few
v_call: TRBV10-1
d_call: -
cdr3_nt: TGCGCCAGCAGTCTTGGACAGATGGGTGAAAAACTGTTTTTT
cdr3_aa: CASSLGQMGEKLFF

j_call: TRBJ2-7
clone_size: once
v_call: TRBV28
d_call: TRBD1
cdr3_nt: TGTGCCAGCAGCTACTGGACAGGGAACACCTACGAGCAGTACTTC
cdr3_aa: CASSYWTGNTYEQYF

j_call: TRBJ2-2
clone_size: -
v_call: TRBV7-2
d_call: -
cdr3_nt: TGTGCCAGCAGCTTAAGGCAGATTATGGGCGGGGAGCTGTTTTTT
cdr3_aa: CASSLRQIMGGELFF

j_call: TRBJ1-5
clone_size: -
v_call: TRBV11-3
d_call: -
cdr3_nt: TGTGCCAGCAGCCTCCAGGAGGGCTCGAGCAATCAGCCCCAGCATTTT
cdr3_aa: CASSLQEGSSNQPQHF

j_call: TRBJ1-5
clone_size: -
v_call: TRBV15
d_call: -
cdr3_nt: TGTGCCACCAGCAGAGATGGGGTGGGTTTAGCAAATCAGCCCCAGCATTTT
cdr3_aa: CATSRDGVGLANQPQHF

j_call: TRBJ2-7
clone_size: many
v_call: TRBV5-4
d_call: -
cdr3_nt: TGTGCCAGCAGCTTGGGCGCCGGGGAGACAAACGAGCAGTACTTC
cdr3_aa: CASSLGAGETNEQYF

j_call: TRBJ2-1
clone_size: once
v_call: TRBV28
d_call: TRBD1
cdr3_nt: TGTGCCAGCAGCCCGACAGGGTACGATTACAATGAGCAGTTCTTC
cdr3_aa: CASSPTGYDYNEQFF

j_call: TRBJ2-7
clone_size: -
v_call: TRBV5-6
d_call: -
cdr3_nt: TGTGCCAGCAGCTTGAGGCTGTCCTACGAGCAGTACTTC
cdr3_aa: CASSLRLSYEQYF

j_call: TRBJ2-5
clone_size: few
v_call: TRBV7-6
d_call: -
cdr3_nt: TGTGCCAGCAGCTTAGGGGACTGGGGACAGACCCAGTACTTC
cdr3_aa: CASSLGDWGQTQYF

j_call: TRBJ1-5
clone_size: few
v_call: TRBV28
d_call: TRBD1
cdr3_nt: TGTGCCAGCATCTTCTCCGGGACAGGCGATCAGCCCCAGCATTTT
cdr3_aa: CASIFSGTGDQPQHF

j_call: TRBJ2-2
clone_size: -
v_call: TRBV15
d_call: -
cdr3_nt: TGTGCCACCAGCACGACTATACAGATTAGCACCGGGGAGCTGTTTTTT
cdr3_aa: CATSTTIQISTGELFF

j_call: TRBJ2-5
clone_size: -
v_call: TRBV7-9
d_call: TRBD1
cdr3_nt: TGTGCCAGCAGCTTAGCGGTGACAGGGGGCGCGGAGACCCAGTACTTC
cdr3_aa: CASSLAVTGGAETQYF

j_call: TRBJ2-1
clone_size: -
v_call: TRBV14
d_call: TRBD2
cdr3_nt: TGTGCCAGCAGCCGAACTAGCGGGGGTACAATGAGGCAGTTCTTC
cdr3_aa: CASSRTSGGTMRQFF

j_call: TRBJ2-7
clone_size: -
v_call: TRBV4-2
d_call: TRBD2
cdr3_nt: TGTGCCAGCAGCCAAGATGGAACTAGCGGTACCTACGAGCAGTACTTC
cdr3_aa: CASSQDGTSGTYEQYF

j_call: TRBJ1-5
clone_size: -
v_call: TRBV10-3
d_call: -
cdr3_nt: TGTGCCATCAGTGTCGACGGTAGCAATCAGCCCCAGCATTTT
cdr3_aa: CAISVDGSNQPQHF

j_call: TRBJ1-1
clone_size: -
v_call: TRBV20-1
d_call: -
cdr3_nt: TGCAGTGCGAGTGGGATCACTGAAGCTTTCTTT
cdr3_aa: CSASGITEAFF

j_call: TRBJ2-1
clone_size: -
v_call: TRBV29-1
d_call: -
cdr3_nt: TGCAGCACGGAAGGACAGAACTACAATGAGCAGTTCTTC
cdr3_aa: CSTEGQNYNEQFF

j_call: TRBJ2-3
clone_size: -
v_call: TRBV7-9
d_call: TRBD2
cdr3_nt: TGTGCCAGCAGCCCTAGCCGACTAGCGGGAGGTGCAGATACGCAGTATTTT
cdr3_aa: CASSPSRLAGGADTQYF

j_call: TRBJ1-4
clone_size: -
v_call: TRBV7-9
d_call: TRBD1
cdr3_nt: TGTGCCAGCAGCTTAGGGTCGGGGACAGCGAATGAAAAACTGTTTTTT
cdr3_aa: CASSLGSGTANEKLFF

j_call: TRBJ2-7
clone_size: -
v_call: TRBV14
d_call: -
cdr3_nt: TGTGCCAGCAGCTCTAGGTGGTTGGGAGAGCAGTACTTC
cdr3_aa: CASSSRWLGEQYF

j_call: TRBJ2-7
clone_size: -
v_call: TRBV5-1
d_call: -
cdr3_nt: TGCGCCAGCAGCTTGGAGAAGGTACGGGACGAGCAGTACTTC
cdr3_aa: CASSLEKVRDEQYF

j_call: TRBJ2-1
clone_size: -
v_call: TRBV25-1
d_call: -
cdr3_nt: TGTGCCAGCAGATCCAGGGCAAATGATGAGCAGTTCTTC
cdr3_aa: CASRSRANDEQFF

j_call: TRBJ1-5
clone_size: -
v_call: TRBV28
d_call: -
cdr3_nt: TGTGCCGCAAAGGACAGAATCAATCAGCCCCAGCATTTT
cdr3_aa: CAAKDRINQPQHF

j_call: TRBJ1-2
clone_size: -
v_call: TRBV5-6
d_call: TRBD1
cdr3_nt: TGTGCCAGCAGCTCACCAACCGGGACAGATTATGGCTACACCTTC
cdr3_aa: CASSSPTGTDYGYTF

j_call: TRBJ2-7
clone_size: -
v_call: TRBV6-1
d_call: -
cdr3_nt: TGTGCCAGCACCAGGGCAGGGTCCTACGAGCAGTACTTC
cdr3_aa: CASTRAGSYEQYF

j_call: TRBJ1-5
clone_size: -
v_call: TRBV19
d_call: -
cdr3_nt: TGTGCCAGTAGCCATTCCAGGGACGGTCGTCAGCCCCAGCATTTT
cdr3_aa: CASSHSRDGRQPQHF

j_call: TRBJ2-7
clone_size: -
v_call: TRBV2
d_call: -
cdr3_nt: TGTGCCAGCGGCCTACTCTCCTACGAGCAGTACTTC
cdr3_aa: CASGLLSYEQYF

j_call: TRBJ1-2
clone_size: -
v_call: TRBV6-1
d_call: TRBD1
cdr3_nt: TGTGCCAGCAGTGGACGGACAGGCTCCAACTATGGCTACACCTTC
cdr3_aa: CASSGRTGSNYGYTF

j_call: TRBJ1-1
clone_size: few
v_call: TRBV29-1
d_call: -
cdr3_nt: TGCAGCGTCTTTACAGGGTTTGATGGTACTGAAGCTTTCTTT
cdr3_aa: CSVFTGFDGTEAFF